This T cell receptor (beta chain) derives from a study of blood T cell repertoires in COVID-19. Some clones are missing from TCRdb's copy, which holds only in-frame ones; the method was immunoSEQ multiplex PCR. The data show hundreds of thousands of clones, about 90% seen once. Sequencing used PBMCs or T cells enriched from blood (not recorded which). This TCR derives from a woman in her thirties or forties with acute COVID-19.

This chain's CDR3 is CAISRDRGDGYTF. CDR3 nucleotide sequence: TGTGCCATCAGTCGAGACAGGGGGGATGGCTACACCTTC. V is TRBV10-3 and J is TRBJ1-2; 9 bases agree with TRBD1. Per the germline V gene, CDR1 is ENHRY and CDR2 is SYGVKD. V gave up 5 bases and J gave up 6 bases; unmatched junction bases: 4. This CDR3 is 13 amino acids long.